The 28 T cell receptor beta chains listed next were all sequenced from one sample in a study of PD-1 blockade in classical Hodgkin lymphoma. The protocol was immunoSEQ multiplex PCR, while the TCRdb copy is restricted to in-frame clones and leaves out a portion. The sample contains about 30,000 clones, about 88% of which appear only once. Sample time point: cycle 4 day 1 (C4D1), after less than 7 weeks of nivolumab. Each and every patient relapsed after autologous stem cell transplantation, and patients got differing brentuximab vedotin exposure. Investigators isolated CD4+ T cells from thawed PBMCs through magnetic negative selection. The sequenced sample was CD4+ T cells from blood, obtained before the fourth cycle of nivolumab. These receptors came from a human donor with classical Hodgkin lymphoma.

This sequence joins TRBV9 and TRBJ2-3; the D gene is possibly TRBD2 (6 bases). V was shortened by 0 bases and J by 1 base, with 9 bases between the two germline ends. This CDR3 contains 15 residues. Per the germline V gene, CDR1 is SGDLS and CDR2 is YYNGEE. This CDR3 reads CASSVGGAGTDTQYF. For the CDR3, the DNA is TGTGCCAGCAGCGTAGGCGGGGCAGGCACAGATACGCAGTATTTT.

Only a few counts were recorded for this clone. J is TRBJ1-6 and V is TRBV27, with 7 positions matching TRBD1. V lost 4 bases and J lost 6; bases outside the gene matches: 6. In germline, CDR1 is MNHEY, CDR2 SMNVEV (reference sequence). The CDR3 contains 15 residues. The CDR3, as DNA: TGTGCCAGCAGTTCCACAGGGGAACCTAATTCACCCCTCCACTTT. Translating gives CASSSTGEPNSPLHF.

The chain recombines TRBV4-1 with TRBJ2-7; D not certain. Germline V gives CDR1 MGHRA, CDR2 YSYEKL. Trimming removed 4 bases from V and 3 bases from J, with 13 bases in between. This CDR3 spans 14 amino acids. The CDR3 spells CASSRSSEGYEQYF. The CDR3 region has the DNA TGCGCCAGCAGCCGCAGCTCCGAAGGCTACGAGCAGTACTTC.

This clone was seen once. The genes are TRBV5-4 and TRBJ2-5; D perhaps matches TRBD2 (5 bases). V was shortened by 0 bases and J by 5 bases, with 14 bases between the two germline ends. The germline gives CDR1 SGHNT, CDR2 YYREEE (reference sequence). The CDR3 extends over 15 amino acids. The CDR3 region has the DNA TGTGCCAGCAGCTTGGTTCGGGGTGGAGTGGAGACCCAGTACTTC. This encodes CASSLVRGGVETQYF.

This chain uses TRBV4-2 with TRBJ2-3, with D uncertain. Looked up from germline, CDR1 is LGHNA and CDR2 is YNFKEQ. The CDR3 length is 15 residues. V lost 1 base and J lost 3, with 11 bases in between. This CDR3 reads CASSQVAYGTDTQYF. For the CDR3, the DNA is TGTGCCAGCAGCCAAGTAGCTTATGGTACAGATACGCAGTATTTT.

The chain carries TRBV5-5 and TRBJ2-1, with D possibly being TRBD2 (6 bases). From germline, CDR1 is SGHKS and CDR2 YYEKEE (reference sequence). V was clipped by 2 bases and J by 5 bases, with 14 bases between them. The CDR3 sequence is 15 residues long. In DNA, the CDR3 is TGTGCCAGCAGCTTTTGGGGGGAGCCCCACAATGAGCAGTTCTTC. As protein: CASSFWGEPHNEQFF.

The chain is built from TRBV5-4 and TRBJ2-7, with TRBD2 identical over 10 bases. The CDR3 is 17 residues long. Germline CDR1 and CDR2: SGHNT and YYREEE (reference sequence). V shed 4 bases, J shed 1 base, and the junction held 11 bases outside the gene matches. The CDR3 coding sequence is TGTGCCAGCAGCCGCGGGGCCCTAGCGGGAGTTTCCTACGAGCAGTACTTC. Residues: CASSRGALAGVSYEQYF.

The rearrangement links TRBV27 to TRBJ2-7; unclear D gene. The V and J ends lost 4 bases and 3 bases respectively, with 16 bases between them. The CDR3 length is 15 residues. CDR1 is MNHEY and CDR2 is SMNVEV in the germline V gene (reference sequence). The CDR3 nucleotides read TGTGCCAGCAGTTCACTTCTTACGGGCGGCTACGAGCAGTACTTC. The encoded protein is CASSSLLTGGYEQYF.

This chain connects TRBV5-1 to TRBJ2-5; D possibly uses TRBD1 or TRBD2 (7 bases each). V lost 3 bases and J lost 1, with 19 bases in between. The germline CDR1 and CDR2 sequences are SGHRS and YFSETQ. CDR3 size: 17 residues. The CDR3 region is CASSWGGGVLTQETQYF. CDR3 DNA: TGCGCCAGCAGCTGGGGAGGGGGCGTCCTGACCCAAGAGACCCAGTACTTC.

The rearrangement joins TRBV6-5 to TRBJ1-5, with 7 bases that match TRBD1. The J segment lost 6 bases and the V segment lost 5 bases, leaving 7 bases of the junction unmatched. The CDR3 covers 14 residues. The V gene's germline CDR1 is MNHEY and CDR2 SVGAGI. CDR3: CASSARQGPQPQHF. The CDR3, as DNA: TGTGCCAGCAGTGCCCGACAGGGCCCTCAGCCCCAGCATTTT.

The rearrangement joins TRBV18 to TRBJ1-2; maybe TRBD1 (5 bases). Trimming removed 3 bases from V and 1 base from J, with 9 bases in between. The CDR3 consists of 14 residues. CDR1 is KGHSH, CDR2 LQKENI, per germline. CDR3 in DNA: TGTGCCAGCTCACCGCAGGGATTTAACTATGGCTACACCTTC. Translated, it gives CASSPQGFNYGYTF.

V and J are TRBV19 and TRBJ1-4; 8 bases agree with TRBD1. Per the germline V gene, CDR1 is LNHDA and CDR2 is SQIVND (reference sequence). V shed 5 bases and J 5 bases; nucleotides not matched to a gene: 4. The CDR3 totals 14 residues. The DNA of the CDR3 is TGTGCCAGTAGTCTCTGGACAGGGAATGAAAAACTGTTTTTT. This gives the protein CASSLWTGNEKLFF. Full variable domain (rest looked up from reference TRBV19 and TRBJ1-4): DGGITQSPKYLFRKEGQNVTLSCEQNLNHDAMYWYRQDPGQGLRLIYYSQIVNDFQKGDIAEGYSVSREKKESFPLTVTSAQKNPTAFYLCASSLWTGNEKLFFGSGTQLSVL.

The V call is TRBV5-1, the J call TRBJ2-7; D might be TRBD2 (5 bases). The DNA end is a closer match to TRBJ2-5, so the J assignment may be wrong. Germline CDR1 and CDR2: SGHRS and YFSETQ. This CDR3 region has 13 residues. The CDR3 region has the DNA TGCGCCAGCAGGGACTCAACGGGGGAGACCCAGTACTTC. Its translation: CASRDSTGETQYF.

The chain recombines TRBV5-6 with TRBJ2-2, with a possible D match to TRBD2 (6 bases). The germline gives CDR1 SGHDT, CDR2 YYEEEE. CDR3 length: 13 amino acids. Between the trimmed V and J ends, which lost 4 bases and 7 bases, there was a span of 11 bases. The CDR3 region is CASSIGGFGELFF. The CDR3, as DNA: TGTGCCAGCAGCATTGGAGGGTTCGGGGAGCTGTTTTTT. Together with reference TRBV5-6 and TRBJ2-2, the CDR3 gives the full variable domain: DAGVTQSPTHLIKTRGQQVTLRCSPKSGHDTVSWYQQALGQGPQFIFQYYEEEERQRGNFPDRFSGHQFPNYSSELNVNALLLGDSALYLCASSIGGFGELFFGEGSRLTVL.

The rearrangement joins TRBV5-1 to TRBJ2-7, with D hard to call. CDR3 length: 13 residues. The germline V gene encodes CDR1 SGHRS and CDR2 YFSETQ. The germline V and J ends were trimmed by 1 base and 2 bases, with 7 bases remaining between them. CDR3 nucleotides: TGCGCCAGCAGCTTGTTTTACCCCTACGAGCAGTACTTC. Its protein is CASSLFYPYEQYF.

The chain couples TRBV5-8 to TRBJ2-5, with 10 bases identical to TRBD1. Germline trimming cut 0 bases from V and 5 bases from J; bases unmatched to any gene: 10. The CDR3 loop spans 17 amino acids. Germline-derived CDR1 and CDR2 are SGHTS and YDEGEE. CDR3 nucleotide sequence: TGTGCCAGCAGCTTGGCCCGTGGGACAGGGGTGGTGGAGACCCAGTACTTC. This translates into CASSLARGTGVVETQYF.

This clone was seen only once. The chain joins TRBV5-1 to TRBJ2-2; no firm D call. Trimming pared 4 bases from V and 5 bases from J, leaving 12 bases between. CDR3 length: 14 residues. The germline V gene encodes CDR1 SGHRS and CDR2 YFSETQ. The CDR3 DNA sequence: TGCGCCAGCAGCCCTCTAGTCCTAACCGGGGAGCTGTTTTTT. Its translation: CASSPLVLTGELFF. The full variable domain, completed using reference TRBV5-1 and TRBJ2-2, is KAGVTQTPRYLIKTRGQQVTLSCSPISGHRSVSWYQQTPGQGLQFLFEYFSETQRNKGNFPGRFSGRQFSNSRSEMNVSTLELGDSALYLCASSPLVLTGELFFGEGSRLTVL.

This clone was seen a handful of times. CDR3 bases: TGTGCCAGCAGTTACAGGGGACAGAACTCCTATGGCTACACCTTC. This codes for CASSYRGQNSYGYTF. This rearrangement joins TRBV6-5 to TRBJ1-2; 7 bases are a match to TRBD1. The trim removed 2 bases at V and 4 bases at J, leaving 7 bases unmatched. The CDR3 runs 15 residues. Germline V CDR1 and CDR2: MNHEY, SVGAGI.

A few counts support this clone. The rearrangement uses TRBV27 and TRBJ1-5, with 7 nucleotides matching TRBD1. Trimming took 3 bases from V and 4 from J; bases not matched to a gene: 0. CDR1 and CDR2 (germline): MNHEY, SMNVEV (reference sequence). This CDR3 is 13 amino acids long. CDR3 sequence: CASSLTGNQPQHF. The CDR3 DNA follows: TGTGCCAGCAGTTTGACAGGGAATCAGCCCCAGCATTTT.

The gene calls are TRBV27 and TRBJ1-6, with D possibly being TRBD1 (6 bases). V was shortened by 5 bases and J by 3 bases, with 14 bases between the two germline ends. Germline values: CDR1 MNHEY, CDR2 SMNVEV (reference sequence). The CDR3 covers 16 residues. DNA of the CDR3: TGTGCCAGCAGTCCGAAGGGGGACCTCTATAATTCACCCCTCCACTTT. Amino acid sequence: CASSPKGDLYNSPLHF.

The chain has TRBV28 and TRBJ2-2; possible D gene TRBD1, 5 bases. The CDR3 has 15 residues. Germline CDR1 MDHEN, CDR2 SYDVKM. Trimming took 4 bases from V and 5 from J, leaving 14 bases between them. The CDR3 region has the DNA TGTGCCAGCAGTTCAACAGGAATACGGACCGGGGAGCTGTTTTTT. As protein: CASSSTGIRTGELFF.

The chain is built from TRBV6-1 and TRBJ2-3; 8 bases line up with TRBD1. Germline V gene lookup returns CDR1 MNHNS and CDR2 SASEGT. The CDR3 length is 15 residues. V lost 7 bases to trimming and J lost 1 base; unmatched junction nucleotides: 7. The CDR3 DNA sequence: TGTGCCAGCACTCTTAGGACAGGGCGCACAGATACGCAGTATTTT. This sequence encodes CASTLRTGRTDTQYF.

In its sample, this clone was seen once. The chain is built from TRBV11-3 and TRBJ2-7; TRBD2 agrees at 11 bases. The CDR3 totals 18 residues. V lost 2 bases and J lost 2; bases outside the gene matches: 11. Per germline, CDR1 SGHNT and CDR2 YENEEA. CDR3 region: CASSLKPLAGGTTYEQYF. The DNA for the CDR3 is TGTGCCAGCAGCTTAAAGCCGCTAGCGGGAGGAACTACCTACGAGCAGTACTTC.

The chain has TRBV7-9 and TRBJ2-1, with 12 bases fitting TRBD2. Germline V gene lookup returns CDR1 SEHNR and CDR2 FQNEAQ (reference sequence). J gave up 8 bases and V 5 bases, and 10 bases lay outside the gene matches. The CDR3 loop spans 16 amino acids. CDR3 sequence (DNA): TGTGCCAGCAGCCCGGGCCGACTAGCGGGAGCCGATGAGCAGTTCTTC. As protein: CASSPGRLAGADEQFF.

V usage is TRBV9 and J usage is TRBJ1-1; the D is unclear. Germline V gene lookup returns CDR1 SGDLS and CDR2 YYNGEE. With 0 bases removed from V and 1 base from J, the gap between germline ends came to 10 bases. This CDR3 has 15 residues. The CDR3 sequence: CASSVVGGWNTEAFF. As DNA, the CDR3 is TGTGCCAGCAGCGTAGTAGGAGGATGGAACACTGAAGCTTTCTTT.

The chain is built from TRBV5-4 and TRBJ2-3; the D gene is possibly TRBD1 (6 bases). The CDR3 runs to 15 residues. Trimming took 0 bases from V and 5 from J, leaving 13 bases between them. Germline assignment: CDR1 SGHNT and CDR2 YYREEE (reference sequence). CDR3 residues: CASSLGGRGGDTQYF. DNA for the CDR3: TGTGCCAGCAGCTTGGGAGGCAGGGGTGGAGATACGCAGTATTTT.

The chain uses TRBV7-9 and TRBJ1-3; 8 bases fit TRBD1. Germline values: CDR1 SEHNR, CDR2 FQNEAQ (reference sequence). This CDR3 has 15 amino acids. V lost 2 bases to trimming and J lost 0 bases; unmatched junction nucleotides: 0. The CDR3 loop is CASSLQGASGNTIYF. In nucleotides, the CDR3 is TGTGCCAGCAGCTTACAGGGGGCCTCTGGAAACACCATATATTTT.

Of note for this clone: The same CDR3 arises from other DNA sequences in this sample as well. This chain connects TRBV7-2 to TRBJ2-4, with 8 bases identical to TRBD2. After removal of 3 bases from V and 16 bases from J, the junction contained 11 bases not matched to a gene. Germline V lookup: CDR1 SGHTA, CDR2 FQGNSA. The CDR3 has 13 amino acids. The CDR3 spells CASSFERESLEYF. CDR3 nucleotides: TGTGCCAGCAGCTTTGAGCGGGAGAGTTTGGAATACTTC.